This T cell receptor beta chain was identified during a study of human T cells and chemical hapten exposure. TCRdb reprocessed the RACE reads via MiXCR and lists one record per CDR3 protein. The sample holds approximately 41,000 distinct CDR3 sequences; more than 8% are singletons and the top ten take roughly 27%. Time point reported: patch test 3, about 24 weeks after DPC sensitization. Regarding treatment: therapeutic diphenylcyclopropenone sensitization with weekly scalp DPC. RNA extraction used unfractionated whole blood as the source of total RNA. CDR1 LNHDA and CDR2 SQIVND come from the germline V gene (reference sequence). With 1 base removed from V and 4 bases from J, the gap between germline ends came to 10 bases. This CDR3 has 15 residues. This clonotype was recorded at least ten times. The antigen remains unidentified. Overall study results and limits: Among TCRs, those above 1 in 1000 frequency were unaffected by DPC sensitization.

Material: whole blood, obtained in connection with sensitization to the hapten diphenylcyclopropenone (DPC). The rearrangement links TRBV19 to TRBJ2-2; D is possibly TRBD1 (6 bases). The receptor's source is a man in his fifties or sixties with alopecia areata. Some clones in this sample may be carry-over from other donors' samples. This CDR3 is CASSIVGGVTGELFF. The CDR3 bases are TGTGCCAGTAGTATAGTTGGGGGCGTCACCGGGGAGCTGTTTTTT.